This T cell receptor (beta chain) emerged from a study of OX40 agonist ivuxolimab in advanced cancers. Per germline, CDR1 MNHNS and CDR2 SASEGT. The CDR3 extends over 15 amino acids. After removal of 5 bases from V and 5 bases from J, the junction contained 8 bases not matched to a gene. Clones were sequenced by immunoSEQ multiplex PCR, and TCRdb holds only the in-frame ones, with some missing. The sample carries tens of thousands of clones, approximately 89% recorded once. The chain recombines TRBV6-1 with TRBJ1-5; 8 bases line up with TRBD1. This receptor was obtained from an adult with an advanced solid tumor such as melanoma, head and neck, liver or kidney cancer. The specimen was CD4+ or CD8+ T cells sorted from blood, collected in a trial of the OX40 agonist ivuxolimab. For the CDR3, the DNA is TGTGCCAGCAGTCATGACAGGGGTAATCATCAGCCCCAGCATTTT. Translating it yields CASSHDRGNHQPQHF.